This is a list of T cell receptor beta chains from one sample in a study of blood T cell repertoires in COVID-19. Profiling relied on immunoSEQ multiplex PCR, and the TCRdb table lists in-frame clones only, not all of them. Of roughly 200,000 clones detected, 89% appear once; the ten largest clones hold around 7%. Sequenced input: peripheral blood. Receptors originate from a man in his forties with acute or convalescent COVID-19. The CDR3 runs from the conserved cysteine through the conserved F or W. Fields, in order: V gene, J gene, D gene, clone size, CDR3 DNA, CDR3 protein. A D gene is named only where the DNA matches it firmly. The size field is filled for only some rows; it gives once, few, many or a size class.

V gene: TRBV6-1; J gene: TRBJ2-7; D gene: TRBD1; clone size: NA; CDR3 DNA: TGTGCCAGCAGTGAAACGAGGGGGCCACTGCGGGCGATCGACGAGCAGTACTTC; CDR3 protein: CASSETRGPLRAIDEQYF
V gene: TRBV6-1; J gene: TRBJ2-7; D gene: NA; clone size: NA; CDR3 DNA: TGTGCCAGCAGTGACCGGGATTCCTACGAGCAGTACTTC; CDR3 protein: CASSDRDSYEQYF
V gene: TRBV28; J gene: TRBJ2-3; D gene: TRBD2; clone size: NA; CDR3 DNA: TGTGCCAGCAGTCCAGCGGGGGTGCACACAGATACGCAGTATTTT; CDR3 protein: CASSPAGVHTDTQYF
V gene: TRBV28; J gene: TRBJ2-3; D gene: NA; clone size: NA; CDR3 DNA: TGTGCCAGCAGCACACTCGCTGGGCTGACAGCCACAGATACGCAGTATTTT; CDR3 protein: CASSTLAGLTATDTQYF
V gene: TRBV7-2; J gene: TRBJ2-2; D gene: NA; clone size: NA; CDR3 DNA: TGTGCCAGCAGCCCGCGGCGGGGAAAGAACACCGGGGAGCTGTTTTTT; CDR3 protein: CASSPRRGKNTGELFF
V gene: TRBV28; J gene: TRBJ1-4; D gene: NA; clone size: NA; CDR3 DNA: TGTGCCAGCAGGCGCACCTACTCTAATGAAAAACTGTTTTTT; CDR3 protein: CASRRTYSNEKLFF
V gene: TRBV2; J gene: TRBJ1-1; D gene: NA; clone size: NA; CDR3 DNA: TGTGCCAGCAGACAGGAGCCGAACACTGAAGCTTTCTTT; CDR3 protein: CASRQEPNTEAFF
V gene: TRBV4-2; J gene: TRBJ2-7; D gene: NA; clone size: few; CDR3 DNA: TGTGCCAGCAGCCAAGGGCAGGCCTTGCAGTACTTC; CDR3 protein: CASSQGQALQYF
V gene: TRBV18; J gene: TRBJ1-1; D gene: NA; clone size: NA; CDR3 DNA: TGTGCCAGCTCACAAAAAGGAGTGAACACTGAAGCTTTCTTT; CDR3 protein: CASSQKGVNTEAFF
V gene: TRBV6-5; J gene: TRBJ2-1; D gene: NA; clone size: NA; CDR3 DNA: TGTGCCAGCAGTTCAAGGCGGGGACTGAATGAGCAGTTCTTC; CDR3 protein: CASSSRRGLNEQFF
V gene: TRBV6-5; J gene: TRBJ2-6; D gene: TRBD1; clone size: NA; CDR3 DNA: TGTGCCAGCAGTTCCGACAGGGATGGGGCCAACGTCCTGACTTTC; CDR3 protein: CASSSDRDGANVLTF
V gene: TRBV29-1; J gene: TRBJ1-4; D gene: NA; clone size: few; CDR3 DNA: TGCAGCGTTGAAACAGGGTCCGGTGAAAAACTGTTTTTT; CDR3 protein: CSVETGSGEKLFF
V gene: TRBV28; J gene: TRBJ1-1; D gene: NA; clone size: NA; CDR3 DNA: TGTGCCAGCCGTCAGTTAAGAGCTTTCTTT; CDR3 protein: CASRQLRAFF
V gene: TRBV12-5; J gene: TRBJ1-2; D gene: NA; clone size: NA; CDR3 DNA: TGTGCTAGTGGTTTGGGACCCGAATACAGGGCTAACTATGGCTACACCTTC; CDR3 protein: CASGLGPEYRANYGYTF
V gene: TRBV18; J gene: TRBJ2-3; D gene: TRBD2; clone size: NA; CDR3 DNA: TGTGCCAGCTCACCTCTGATGACTAGCGGGGGCACAGATACGCAGTATTTT; CDR3 protein: CASSPLMTSGGTDTQYF
V gene: TRBV30; J gene: TRBJ2-6; D gene: TRBD1; clone size: NA; CDR3 DNA: TGTGCCTGGAGTCCGGACAGGGCTGGGGCCAACGTCCTGACTTTC; CDR3 protein: CAWSPDRAGANVLTF
V gene: TRBV7-2; J gene: TRBJ1-1; D gene: NA; clone size: NA; CDR3 DNA: TGTGCCAGCAGCTCCCCGCCCGGGAACACTGAAGCTTTCTTT; CDR3 protein: CASSSPPGNTEAFF
V gene: TRBV27; J gene: TRBJ2-1; D gene: NA; clone size: NA; CDR3 DNA: TGTGCCAGCAGTTTAGATAAAAGATCCAGGGGGAGGAGTGAGCAGTTCTTC; CDR3 protein: CASSLDKRSRGRSEQFF
V gene: TRBV3-1/TRBV3-2; J gene: TRBJ1-2; D gene: TRBD1; clone size: NA; CDR3 DNA: TGTGCCAGCAGCCTGGGACAGGGGCAAGGAGGCTACACCTTC; CDR3 protein: CASSLGQGQGGYTF
V gene: TRBV5-6; J gene: TRBJ2-5; D gene: NA; clone size: NA; CDR3 DNA: TGTGCCAGCAGCCTTTGGGGGGGCAGAGAGACCCAGTACTTC; CDR3 protein: CASSLWGGRETQYF
V gene: TRBV11-2; J gene: TRBJ2-3; D gene: TRBD2; clone size: NA; CDR3 DNA: TGTGCCAGCAGCCCAAGCGGGGGGGCCTATAGCACAGATACGCAGTATTTT; CDR3 protein: CASSPSGGAYSTDTQYF
V gene: TRBV15; J gene: TRBJ1-2; D gene: TRBD1; clone size: NA; CDR3 DNA: TGTGCCACCAGCAGAGATCTTCTAGGGACAGCATCCTATGGCTACACCTTC; CDR3 protein: CATSRDLLGTASYGYTF
V gene: TRBV11-2; J gene: TRBJ2-7; D gene: TRBD1; clone size: NA; CDR3 DNA: TGTGCCAGCAGCTTGACCCATGGGACAGCTTTCTCGACGAACTACGAGCAGTACTTC; CDR3 protein: CASSLTHGTAFSTNYEQYF
V gene: TRBV3-1/TRBV3-2; J gene: TRBJ1-2; D gene: NA; clone size: NA; CDR3 DNA: TGTGCCAGCAGCCTTACAGGACGAGTGTATGGCTACACCTTC; CDR3 protein: CASSLTGRVYGYTF
V gene: TRBV30; J gene: TRBJ1-2; D gene: TRBD1; clone size: NA; CDR3 DNA: TGTGCCTGGAGTGTACTGGCAGGGGGTAACTATGGCTACACCTTC; CDR3 protein: CAWSVLAGGNYGYTF
V gene: TRBV7-3; J gene: TRBJ2-2; D gene: TRBD2; clone size: NA; CDR3 DNA: TGTGCCAGCAGCTTACCCACTAGCGGGGGACTTGGGACCGGGGAGCTGTTTTTT; CDR3 protein: CASSLPTSGGLGTGELFF
V gene: TRBV7-2; J gene: TRBJ1-2; D gene: NA; clone size: NA; CDR3 DNA: TGTGCCAGCAGCGCACAGGGAAGCTATGGCTACACCTTC; CDR3 protein: CASSAQGSYGYTF